This T cell receptor (beta chain) originates from a study of T-cell reconstitution after alpha-beta-depleted transplantation in children. Broader study findings: T cells produced anew were the main source of T-cell counts and diversity one year after transplant.

CDR1 and CDR2 (germline): SGHTS, YDEGEE. The V gene lost 4 bases and the J gene lost 1 base, with 12 bases spanning the gap. The CDR3 is made up of 16 amino acids. The TCRbeta library incorporated unique molecular identifiers. MiXCR, run by TCRdb on the PCR reads, gives a single entry per CDR3 protein. The sample includes some 300,000 distinct CDR3 sequences, roughly 7.8% of them seen just once. This clonotype appeared a few times. Its antigen is unknown. The chain couples TRBV5-8 to TRBJ2-6; the D gene is possibly TRBD2 (6 bases). This TCR came from a female patient aged 2 to 10 who had a stem cell transplant for Fanconi anemia, so the T cells may come from the graft donor. The sample here was peripheral blood, taken 360 days after TCRalphabeta/CD19-depleted stem cell transplant. This CDR3 is CASSNGRGSGANVLTF. CDR3 nucleotides: TGTGCCAGCAGCAACGGGCGGGGATCTGGGGCCAACGTCCTGACTTTC.